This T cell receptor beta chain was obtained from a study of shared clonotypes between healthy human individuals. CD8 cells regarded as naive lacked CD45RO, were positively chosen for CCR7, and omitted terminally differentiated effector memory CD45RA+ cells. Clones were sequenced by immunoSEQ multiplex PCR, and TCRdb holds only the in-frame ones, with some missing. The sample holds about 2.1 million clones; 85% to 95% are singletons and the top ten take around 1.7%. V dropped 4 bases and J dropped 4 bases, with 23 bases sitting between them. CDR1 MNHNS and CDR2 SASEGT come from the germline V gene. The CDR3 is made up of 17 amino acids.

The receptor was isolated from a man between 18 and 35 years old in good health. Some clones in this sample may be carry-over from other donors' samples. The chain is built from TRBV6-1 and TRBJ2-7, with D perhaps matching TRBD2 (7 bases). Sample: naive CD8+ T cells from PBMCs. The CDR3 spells CASSVNRGGGGGYEQYF. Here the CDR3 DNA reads TGTGCCAGCAGTGTCAACCGGGGAGGGGGAGGGGGATACGAGCAGTACTTC.